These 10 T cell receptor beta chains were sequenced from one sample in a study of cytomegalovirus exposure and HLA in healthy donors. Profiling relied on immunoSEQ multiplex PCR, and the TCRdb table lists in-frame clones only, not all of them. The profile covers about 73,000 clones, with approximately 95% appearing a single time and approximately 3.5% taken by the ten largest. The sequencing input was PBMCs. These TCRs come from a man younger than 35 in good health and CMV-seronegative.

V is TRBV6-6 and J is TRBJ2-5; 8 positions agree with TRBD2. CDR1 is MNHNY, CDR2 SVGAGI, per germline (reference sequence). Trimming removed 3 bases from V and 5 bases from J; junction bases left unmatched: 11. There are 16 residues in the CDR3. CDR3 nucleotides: TGTGCCAGCAGTTATATCCCGGGACTAGGTTTGGAGACCCAGTACTTC. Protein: CASSYIPGLGLETQYF.

The DNA of the CDR3 is TGTGCCAGCAGTGGGATAACAGGCGGGGGAGAGACCCAGTACTTC. Its protein product is CASSGITGGGETQYF. This chain connects TRBV2 to TRBJ2-5; the match to TRBD2 covers 7 bases. V gave up 4 bases and J gave up 4 bases; unmatched junction bases: 9. The germline V gene has CDR1 SNHLY and CDR2 FYNNEI. This CDR3 region has 15 residues.

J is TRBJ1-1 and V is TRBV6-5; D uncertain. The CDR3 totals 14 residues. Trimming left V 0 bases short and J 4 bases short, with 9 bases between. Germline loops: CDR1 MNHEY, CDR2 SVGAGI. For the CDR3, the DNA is TGTGCCAGCAGTTACTCCCGGGGAACCACTGAAGCTTTCTTT. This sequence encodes CASSYSRGTTEAFF.

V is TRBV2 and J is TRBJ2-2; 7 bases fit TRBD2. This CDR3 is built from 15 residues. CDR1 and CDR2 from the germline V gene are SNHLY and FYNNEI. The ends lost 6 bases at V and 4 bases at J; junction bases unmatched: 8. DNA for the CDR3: TGTGCCAGCAGGCCTCGGCGGGGGTTCACCGGGGAGCTGTTTTTT. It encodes CASRPRRGFTGELFF.

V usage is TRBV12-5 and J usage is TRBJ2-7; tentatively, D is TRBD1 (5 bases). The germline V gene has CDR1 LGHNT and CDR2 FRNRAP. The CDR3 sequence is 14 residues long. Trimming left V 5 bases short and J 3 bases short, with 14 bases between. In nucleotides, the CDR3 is TGTGCTAGTGGTCCCGACAGAAGCTACTACGAGCAGTACTTC. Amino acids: CASGPDRSYYEQYF.

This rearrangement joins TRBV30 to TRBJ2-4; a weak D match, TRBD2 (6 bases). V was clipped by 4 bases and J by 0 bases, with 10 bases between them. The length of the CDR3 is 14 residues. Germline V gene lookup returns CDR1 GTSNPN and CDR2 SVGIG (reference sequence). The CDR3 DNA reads TGTGCCTGGACCCCGGGACTAGCCAAAAACATTCAGTACTTC. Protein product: CAWTPGLAKNIQYF.

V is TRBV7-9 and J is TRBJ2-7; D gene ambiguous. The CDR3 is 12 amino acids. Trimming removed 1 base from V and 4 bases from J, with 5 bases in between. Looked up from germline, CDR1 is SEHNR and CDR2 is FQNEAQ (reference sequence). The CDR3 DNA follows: TGTGCCAGCAGCTTAGGTTCGTACGAGCAGTACTTC. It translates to CASSLGSYEQYF.

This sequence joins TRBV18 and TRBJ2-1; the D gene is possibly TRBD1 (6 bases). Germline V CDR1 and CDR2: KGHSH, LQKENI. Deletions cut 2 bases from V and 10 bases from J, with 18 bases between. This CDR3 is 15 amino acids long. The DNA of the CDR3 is TGTGCCAGCTCACCAGGGGGCAGCCCCCAAGGGGAGCAGTTCTTC. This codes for CASSPGGSPQGEQFF. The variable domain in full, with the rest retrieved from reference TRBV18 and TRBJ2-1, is NAGVMQNPRHLVRRRGQEARLRCSPMKGHSHVYWYRQLPEEGLKFMVYLQKENIIDESGMPKERFSAEFPKEGPSILRIQQVVRGDSAAYFCASSPGGSPQGEQFFGPGTRLTVL.

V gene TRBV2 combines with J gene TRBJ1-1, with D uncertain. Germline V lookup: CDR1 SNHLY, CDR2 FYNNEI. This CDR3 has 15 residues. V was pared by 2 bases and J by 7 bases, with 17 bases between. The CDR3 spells CASSEPLGVQIEAFF. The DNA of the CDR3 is TGTGCCAGCAGTGAACCTCTCGGGGTACAAATTGAAGCTTTCTTT.

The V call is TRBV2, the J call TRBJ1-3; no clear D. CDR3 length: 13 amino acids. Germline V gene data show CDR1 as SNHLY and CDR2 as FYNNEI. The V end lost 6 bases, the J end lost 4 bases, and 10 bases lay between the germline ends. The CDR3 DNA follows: TGTGCCAGCAGCCGGTCCCGCGGAAACACCATATATTTT. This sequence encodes CASSRSRGNTIYF.